This T cell receptor beta chain is drawn from a study of blood T cell repertoires in COVID-19. This clone is medium-sized (0.01 to 0.1%) in the sample. Trimming at V came to 0 bases and at J to 7 bases, leaving 5 bases not matched to a gene. CDR1 is LGHNA, CDR2 YSLEER, per germline. This CDR3 is 15 amino acids long. In the original workflow: Amplification from reference gene primers served as the basis for estimated nucleated cell counts. Some clones are missing from TCRdb's copy, which holds only in-frame ones; the method was immunoSEQ multiplex PCR. V, J and clone size are those of that table, while D and trimming were read from the DNA. The sample lists about 220,000 clones, 70% to 85% seen once, with around 3.4% in the top ten.

The receptor comes from a woman aged 55-75 years who had recovered from COVID-19. The V call is TRBV4-3, the J call TRBJ2-2; TRBD1 aligns across 7 bases. Sequences were obtained from PBMCs or T cells enriched from blood (not recorded which). CDR3 DNA sequence: TGCGCCAGCAGCCAAGATTTGAGGGGGCTCGGGGAGCTGTTTTTT. This sequence encodes CASSQDLRGLGELFF.